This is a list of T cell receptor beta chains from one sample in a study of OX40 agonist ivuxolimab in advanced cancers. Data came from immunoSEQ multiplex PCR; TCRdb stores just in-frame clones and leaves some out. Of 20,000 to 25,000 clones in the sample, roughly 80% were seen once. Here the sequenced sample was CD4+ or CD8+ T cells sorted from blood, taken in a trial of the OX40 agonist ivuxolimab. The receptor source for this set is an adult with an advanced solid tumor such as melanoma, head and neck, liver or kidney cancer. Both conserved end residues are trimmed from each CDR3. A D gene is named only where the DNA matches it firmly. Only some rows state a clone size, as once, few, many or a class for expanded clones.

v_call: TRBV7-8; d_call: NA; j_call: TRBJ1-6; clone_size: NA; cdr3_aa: ASSLDPHPGYSPLH
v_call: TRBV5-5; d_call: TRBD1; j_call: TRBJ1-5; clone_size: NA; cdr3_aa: ASSLGVGQGNQPQH
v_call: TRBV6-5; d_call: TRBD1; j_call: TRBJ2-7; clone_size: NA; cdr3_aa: ASKYRGGNEQY
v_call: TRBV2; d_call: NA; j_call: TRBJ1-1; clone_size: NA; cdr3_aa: ASSSGWPSH
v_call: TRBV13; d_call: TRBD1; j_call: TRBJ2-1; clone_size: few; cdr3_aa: ASSPGTVSSYNEQF
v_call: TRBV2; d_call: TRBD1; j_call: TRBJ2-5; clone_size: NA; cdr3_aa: ASILGQGPQETQY
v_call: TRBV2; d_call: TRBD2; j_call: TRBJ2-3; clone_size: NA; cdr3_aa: ASSELQRETHADTQY
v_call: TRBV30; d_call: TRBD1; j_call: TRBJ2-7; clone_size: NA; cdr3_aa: AWTGGAGEQY
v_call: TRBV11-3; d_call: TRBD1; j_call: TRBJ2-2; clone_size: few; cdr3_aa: ASSWQGAGTGELF
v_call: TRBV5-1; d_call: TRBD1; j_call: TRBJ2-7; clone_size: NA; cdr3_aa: ASRGTGIFYEQY
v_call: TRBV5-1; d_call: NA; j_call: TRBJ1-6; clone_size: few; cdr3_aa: ASQSSSYNSPLH
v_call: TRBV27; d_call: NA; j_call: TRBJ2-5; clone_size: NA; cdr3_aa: ASSYQFRETQY
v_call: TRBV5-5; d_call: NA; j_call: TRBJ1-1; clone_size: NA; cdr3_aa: ASSWSGENTEAF
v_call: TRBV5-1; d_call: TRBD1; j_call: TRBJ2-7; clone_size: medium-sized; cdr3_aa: ASSLAWDRNSYEQY
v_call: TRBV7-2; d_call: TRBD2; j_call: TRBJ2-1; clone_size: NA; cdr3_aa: ASSLAGGRVEQF
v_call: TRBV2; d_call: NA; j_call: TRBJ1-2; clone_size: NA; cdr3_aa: ASTPPAIYGYT
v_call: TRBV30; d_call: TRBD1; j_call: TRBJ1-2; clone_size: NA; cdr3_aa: AWNTGTGIQFYGYT
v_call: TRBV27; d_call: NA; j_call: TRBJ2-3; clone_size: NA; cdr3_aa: ASSSDRQPSSTDTQY
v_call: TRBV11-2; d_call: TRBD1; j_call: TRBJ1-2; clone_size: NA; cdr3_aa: ASSADRGLGGGYT
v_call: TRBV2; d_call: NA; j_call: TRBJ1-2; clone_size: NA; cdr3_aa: ATGQNYGYT
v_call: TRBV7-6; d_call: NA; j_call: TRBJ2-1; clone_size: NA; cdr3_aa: ASSLVLEQF
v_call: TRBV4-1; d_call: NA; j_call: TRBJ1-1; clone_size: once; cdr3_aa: ASSLTGFEIGNTEAF
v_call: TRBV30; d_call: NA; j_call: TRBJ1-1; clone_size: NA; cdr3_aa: AWSGQGFSEAF
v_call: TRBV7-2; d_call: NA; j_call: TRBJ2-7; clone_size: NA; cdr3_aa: ASSLDEGSSYEQY
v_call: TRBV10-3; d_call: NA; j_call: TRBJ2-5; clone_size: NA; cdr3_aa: AISEPRAGETQY
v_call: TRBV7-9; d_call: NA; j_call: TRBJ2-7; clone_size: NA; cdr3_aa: ASSVGQGTSDYEQY
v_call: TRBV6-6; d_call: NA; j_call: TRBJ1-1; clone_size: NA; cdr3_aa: ASSYWDNTEAF
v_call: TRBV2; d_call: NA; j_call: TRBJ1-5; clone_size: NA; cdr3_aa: ASGRGNNQPQH
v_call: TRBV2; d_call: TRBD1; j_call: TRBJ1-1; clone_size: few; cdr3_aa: ASSELQGTRRDGRTEAF
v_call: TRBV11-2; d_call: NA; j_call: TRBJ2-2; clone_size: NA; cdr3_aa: ASSPGHLNTGELF
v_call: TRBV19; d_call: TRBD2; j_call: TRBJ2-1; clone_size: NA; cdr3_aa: ASSPPTSGKQF
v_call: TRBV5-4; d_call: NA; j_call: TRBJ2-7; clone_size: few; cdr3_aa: ASSFQQASYEQY
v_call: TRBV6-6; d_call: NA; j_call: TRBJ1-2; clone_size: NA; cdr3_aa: ASSYSGRQNYGYT
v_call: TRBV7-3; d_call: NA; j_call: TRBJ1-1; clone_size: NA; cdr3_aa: ASSLSQNTEAF
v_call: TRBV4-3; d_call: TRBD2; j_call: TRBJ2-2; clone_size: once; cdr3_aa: ASSQEDSGKANTGELF
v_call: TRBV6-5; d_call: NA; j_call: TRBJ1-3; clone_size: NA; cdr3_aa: ASRLTLSGNTIY
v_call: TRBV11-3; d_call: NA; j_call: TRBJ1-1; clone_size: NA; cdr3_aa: ASSLDGGNTEAF
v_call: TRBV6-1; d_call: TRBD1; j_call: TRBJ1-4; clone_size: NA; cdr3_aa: ASSGDRGKGKLF
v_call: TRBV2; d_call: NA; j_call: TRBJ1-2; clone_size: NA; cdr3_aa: ASSPTQRDYGYT
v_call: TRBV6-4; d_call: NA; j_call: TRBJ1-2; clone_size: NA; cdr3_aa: ASSYGNYGYT
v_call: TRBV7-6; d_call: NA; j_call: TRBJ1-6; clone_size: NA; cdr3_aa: ASSLAGGTEHNSPLH
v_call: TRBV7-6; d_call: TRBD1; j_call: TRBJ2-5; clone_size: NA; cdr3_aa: ASSRGPVGPEETQY
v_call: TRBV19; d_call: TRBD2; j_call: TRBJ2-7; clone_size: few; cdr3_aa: ASSPTSGSVLTYEQY
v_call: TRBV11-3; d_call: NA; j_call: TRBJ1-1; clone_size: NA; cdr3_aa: ASSKLGNTEAF
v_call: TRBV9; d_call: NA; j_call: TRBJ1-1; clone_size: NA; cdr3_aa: ASSLLNGGQGEAF
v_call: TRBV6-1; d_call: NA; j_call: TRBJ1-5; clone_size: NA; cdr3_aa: ASSERGGSTNQPQH
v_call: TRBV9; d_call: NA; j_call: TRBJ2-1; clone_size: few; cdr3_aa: ASSVIATSTYNEQF
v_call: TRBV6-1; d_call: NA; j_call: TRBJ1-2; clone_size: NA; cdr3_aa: ASSEAVEGVGGYT
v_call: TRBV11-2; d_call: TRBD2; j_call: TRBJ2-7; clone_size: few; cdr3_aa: ASSLSGTSVYEQY
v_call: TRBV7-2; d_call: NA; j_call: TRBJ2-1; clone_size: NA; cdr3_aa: ASSSYSSYNEQF
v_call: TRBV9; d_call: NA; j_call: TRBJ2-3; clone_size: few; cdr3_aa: ASSVAGADTQY
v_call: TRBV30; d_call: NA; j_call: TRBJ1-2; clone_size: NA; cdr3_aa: AWSQGNYGYT
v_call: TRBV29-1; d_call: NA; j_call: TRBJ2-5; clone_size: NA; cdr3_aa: SVVFAVQETQY